This T cell receptor beta chain was recovered during a study of T cell responses to AZD1222 COVID-19 vaccine. Method: immunoSEQ multiplex PCR; TCRdb's copy keeps in-frame clones and lacks some. The sample gives some 100,000 clones, 86% of which show up once; under 20% is in the top ten. The CDR3 consists of 14 residues. The V end was cut by 6 bases, the J end by 1 base, with 12 bases between. Germline CDR1 reads LGHNA; CDR2 reads YSLEER. With respect to this clone: Its specificity is not known.

Second-dose recipients at about 4 or about 12 weeks were treated as one pooled group. Study-wide results and caveats: The study identified only five to seven AZD1222 recipients as seropositive at baseline. Nearly half of spike-specific TCRs reportedly target unmutated variant regions. Without day 14 samples, only post-peak T cell repertoires were studied.

The origin of this receptor is an adult who received the AZD1222 COVID-19 vaccine. The chain links TRBV4-3 to TRBJ1-1, with TRBD1 as a possible D gene (5 bases). The sample was peripheral blood, taken 28 days after the second AZD1222 dose. This CDR3 is CASSLQAENTEAFF. The CDR3 coding sequence is TGCGCCAGCAGTTTACAGGCTGAGAACACTGAAGCTTTCTTT.